This TCR beta chain was recorded in a study of T cell responses to AZD1222 COVID-19 vaccine. The study's findings and limits: Sampling captured repertoires only after the peak T cell response.

About this clone: The antigen is not known.

Assay used: immunoSEQ multiplex PCR; TCRdb lists only in-frame clones, some missing. The table lists 100,000 to 150,000 clones, 80% to 95% of them singletons. Germline CDR1 is SGHTA and CDR2 is FQGTGA. V lost 0 bases, J lost 5 bases, and 7 bases lay in between. This CDR3 contains 13 residues. The chain has TRBV7-3 and TRBJ1-1; D is uncertain. Specimen: peripheral blood, collected 28 days after the second AZD1222 dose. The TCR sequence derives from an adult who received the AZD1222 COVID-19 vaccine. The CDR3 loop reads CASSLTTGTEAFF. CDR3 bases: TGTGCCAGCAGCTTAACGACGGGTACTGAAGCTTTCTTT.